This TCR beta chain appears in the sequencing data of a study of blood T cell repertoires in COVID-19. Using immunoSEQ multiplex PCR, the repertoire was profiled, and TCRdb retains in-frame clones only, with some absent. The sample has 130,000 to 150,000 clones; about 80% are singletons. This clone occurred a few times. The sample taken for sequencing was PBMCs or T cells enriched from blood (not recorded which). This TCR was recovered from a man aged 50-60 years who had recovered from COVID-19.

The CDR3 loop reads CASILHRDNYGYTF. CDR3 DNA: TGTGCCAGCATTCTTCACAGGGATAACTATGGCTACACCTTC. V is TRBV21-1 and J is TRBJ1-2; TRBD1 was called by the table and not checked on the DNA. TRBV21-1 is termed a pseudogene. The CDR3 sequence is 14 residues long.